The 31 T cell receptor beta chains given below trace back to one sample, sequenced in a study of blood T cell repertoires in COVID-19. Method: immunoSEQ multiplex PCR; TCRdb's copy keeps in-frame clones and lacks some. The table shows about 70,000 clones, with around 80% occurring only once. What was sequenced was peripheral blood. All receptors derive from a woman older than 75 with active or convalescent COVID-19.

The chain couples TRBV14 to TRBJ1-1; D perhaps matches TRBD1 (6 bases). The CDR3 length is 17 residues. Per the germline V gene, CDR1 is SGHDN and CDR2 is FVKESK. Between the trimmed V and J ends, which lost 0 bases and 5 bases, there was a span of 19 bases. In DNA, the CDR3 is TGTGCCAGCAGCCAAGATCAGAGGGGGGGGAGGAGGACTGAAGCTTTCTTT. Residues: CASSQDQRGGRRTEAFF.

Written as DNA, the CDR3 is TGTGCCAGTAGCCCCGGGACAGGGGGCAACTATGGCTACACCTTC. Protein product: CASSPGTGGNYGYTF. The chain is built from TRBV19 and TRBJ1-2, with 12 positions matching TRBD1. V lost 6 bases and J lost 2; bases outside the gene matches: 4. Germline V gene sequence: CDR1 LNHDA, CDR2 SQIVND (reference sequence). There are 15 residues in the CDR3.

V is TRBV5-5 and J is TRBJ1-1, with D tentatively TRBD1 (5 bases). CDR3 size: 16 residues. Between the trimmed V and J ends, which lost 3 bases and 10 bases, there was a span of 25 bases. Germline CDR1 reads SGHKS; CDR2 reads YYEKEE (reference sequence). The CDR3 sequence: CASSSPGAEYFFGAFF. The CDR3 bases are TGTGCCAGCAGCTCACCTGGGGCAGAATACTTCTTTGGAGCTTTCTTT.

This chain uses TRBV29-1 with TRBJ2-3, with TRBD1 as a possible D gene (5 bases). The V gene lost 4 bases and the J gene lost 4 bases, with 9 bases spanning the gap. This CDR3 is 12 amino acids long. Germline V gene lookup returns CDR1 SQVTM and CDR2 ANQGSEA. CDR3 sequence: CSVAGMSDTQYF. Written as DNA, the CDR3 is TGCAGCGTTGCAGGGATGTCAGATACGCAGTATTTT.

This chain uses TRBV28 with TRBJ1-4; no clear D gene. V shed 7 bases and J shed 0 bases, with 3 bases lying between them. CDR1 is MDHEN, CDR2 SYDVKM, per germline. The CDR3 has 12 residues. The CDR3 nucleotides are TGTGCCAGCACCACAACTAATGAAAAACTGTTTTTT. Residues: CASTTTNEKLFF. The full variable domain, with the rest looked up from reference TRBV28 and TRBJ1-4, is DVKVTQSSRYLVKRTGEKVFLECVQDMDHENMFWYRQDPGLGLRLIYFSYDVKMKEKGDIPEGYSVSREKKERFSLILESASTNQTSMYLCASTTTNEKLFFGSGTQLSVL.

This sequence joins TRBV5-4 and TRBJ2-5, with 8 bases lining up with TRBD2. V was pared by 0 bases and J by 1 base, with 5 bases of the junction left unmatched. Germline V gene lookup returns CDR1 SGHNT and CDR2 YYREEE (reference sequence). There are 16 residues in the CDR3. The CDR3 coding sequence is TGTGCCAGCAGCTTGGCGGTAGCGGGAATCCAAGAGACCCAGTACTTC. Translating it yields CASSLAVAGIQETQYF.

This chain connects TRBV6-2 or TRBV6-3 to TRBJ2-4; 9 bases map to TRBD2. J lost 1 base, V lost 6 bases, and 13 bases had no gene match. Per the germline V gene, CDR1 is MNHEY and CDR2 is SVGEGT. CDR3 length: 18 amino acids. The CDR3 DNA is TGTGCCAGCAGCCTCTACGGGACTAGCTTTGGGGCCAAAAACATTCAGTACTTC. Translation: CASSLYGTSFGAKNIQYF.

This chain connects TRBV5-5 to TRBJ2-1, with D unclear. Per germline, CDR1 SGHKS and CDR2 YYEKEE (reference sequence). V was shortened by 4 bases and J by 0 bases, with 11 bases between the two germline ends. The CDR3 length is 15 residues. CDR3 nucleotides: TGTGCCAGCAGCAGTACTTTGAGCTCCTACAATGAGCAGTTCTTC. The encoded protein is CASSSTLSSYNEQFF.

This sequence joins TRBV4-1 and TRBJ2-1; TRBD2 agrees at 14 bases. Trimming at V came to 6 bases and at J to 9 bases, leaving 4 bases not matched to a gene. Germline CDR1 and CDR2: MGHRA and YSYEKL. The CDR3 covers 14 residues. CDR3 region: CASRPGLAGGEQFF. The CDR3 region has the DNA TGCGCCAGCAGGCCTGGACTAGCGGGAGGTGAGCAGTTCTTC.

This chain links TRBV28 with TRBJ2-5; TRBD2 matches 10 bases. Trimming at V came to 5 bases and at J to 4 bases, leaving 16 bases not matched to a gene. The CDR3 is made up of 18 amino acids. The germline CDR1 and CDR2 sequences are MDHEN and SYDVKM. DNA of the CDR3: TGTGCCAGCAGTACTCAGAGCCTTAATAGCGGGGGGAGAGAGACCCAGTACTTC. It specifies CASSTQSLNSGGRETQYF.

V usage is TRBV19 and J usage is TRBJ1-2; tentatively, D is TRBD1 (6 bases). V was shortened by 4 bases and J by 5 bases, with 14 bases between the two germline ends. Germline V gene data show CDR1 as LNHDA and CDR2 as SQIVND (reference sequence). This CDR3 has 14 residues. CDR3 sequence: CASSRGRGEYGYTF. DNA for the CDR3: TGTGCCAGTAGTAGGGGCAGGGGAGAGTATGGCTACACCTTC.

The CDR3 loop reads CASSLVPGRAYYEQYF. CDR3 nucleotide sequence: TGTGCCAGCAGCTTAGTCCCCGGCAGAGCGTACTACGAGCAGTACTTC. This chain connects TRBV11-2 to TRBJ2-7; D gene ambiguous. The CDR3 contains 16 residues. From germline, CDR1 is SGHAT and CDR2 FQNNGV. Trimming cost V 1 base and J 3 bases, with 16 bases left between them.

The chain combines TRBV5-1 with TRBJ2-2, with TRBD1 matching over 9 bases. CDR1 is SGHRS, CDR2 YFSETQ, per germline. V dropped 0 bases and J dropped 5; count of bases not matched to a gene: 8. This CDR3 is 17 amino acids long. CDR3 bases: TGCGCCAGCAGCTTGGGCCCCGAACAGGGGGCAACCGGGGAGCTGTTTTTT. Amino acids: CASSLGPEQGATGELFF.

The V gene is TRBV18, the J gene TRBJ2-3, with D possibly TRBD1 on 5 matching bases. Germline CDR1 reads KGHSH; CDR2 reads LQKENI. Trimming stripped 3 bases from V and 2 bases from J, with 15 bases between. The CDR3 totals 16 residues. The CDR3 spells CASSPGAAILTDTQYF. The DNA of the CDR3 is TGTGCCAGCTCACCTGGGGCAGCAATTCTCACAGATACGCAGTATTTT.

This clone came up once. In DNA, the CDR3 is TGCAGTGCCGGTGAGGGGAGGACCATATATTTT. This gives the protein CSAGEGRTIYF. V gene TRBV20-1 combines with J gene TRBJ1-3, with a possible D match to TRBD1 (5 bases). The V gene lost 6 bases and the J gene lost 10 bases, with 13 bases spanning the gap. Germline CDR1 reads DFQATT; CDR2 reads SNEGSKA (reference sequence). The CDR3 is 11 amino acids.

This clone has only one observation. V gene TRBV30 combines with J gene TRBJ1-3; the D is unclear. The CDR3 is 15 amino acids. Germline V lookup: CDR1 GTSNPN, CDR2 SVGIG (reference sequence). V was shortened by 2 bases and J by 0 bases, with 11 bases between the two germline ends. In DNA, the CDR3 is TGTGCCTGGAGTATTCCCGGGTTCTCTGGAAACACCATATATTTT. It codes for CAWSIPGFSGNTIYF.

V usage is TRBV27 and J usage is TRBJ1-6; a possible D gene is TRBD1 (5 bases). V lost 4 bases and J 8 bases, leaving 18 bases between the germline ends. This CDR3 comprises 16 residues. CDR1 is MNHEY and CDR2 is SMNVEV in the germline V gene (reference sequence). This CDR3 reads CASSSGPLLGDSPLHF. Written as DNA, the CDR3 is TGTGCCAGCAGTTCCGGACCCTTATTAGGGGATTCACCCCTCCACTTT.

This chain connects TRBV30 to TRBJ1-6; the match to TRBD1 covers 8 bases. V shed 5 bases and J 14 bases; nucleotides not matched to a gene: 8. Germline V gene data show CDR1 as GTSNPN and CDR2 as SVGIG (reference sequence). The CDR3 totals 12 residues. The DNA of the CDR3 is TGTGCCTGGCGAAAAGACAGGGGAACCCTCCACTTT. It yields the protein CAWRKDRGTLHF.

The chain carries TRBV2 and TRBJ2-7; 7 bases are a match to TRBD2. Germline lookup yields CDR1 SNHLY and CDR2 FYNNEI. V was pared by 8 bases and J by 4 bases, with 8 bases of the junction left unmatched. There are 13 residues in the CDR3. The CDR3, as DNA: TGTGCCAGCGGGCTAGCGGATGAATACGAGCAGTACTTC. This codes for CASGLADEYEQYF.

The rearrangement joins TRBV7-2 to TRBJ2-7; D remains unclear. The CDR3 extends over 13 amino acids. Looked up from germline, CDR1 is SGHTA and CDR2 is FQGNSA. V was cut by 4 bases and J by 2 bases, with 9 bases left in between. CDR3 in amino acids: CASSSQEAYEQYF. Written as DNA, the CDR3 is TGTGCCAGCAGCTCACAAGAGGCCTACGAGCAGTACTTC.

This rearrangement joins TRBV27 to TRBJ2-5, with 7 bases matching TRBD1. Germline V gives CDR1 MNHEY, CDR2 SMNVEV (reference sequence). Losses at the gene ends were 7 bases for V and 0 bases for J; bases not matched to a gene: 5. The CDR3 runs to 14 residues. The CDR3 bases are TGTGCCAGCACAAGGGACAGAAACCAAGAGACCCAGTACTTC. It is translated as CASTRDRNQETQYF.

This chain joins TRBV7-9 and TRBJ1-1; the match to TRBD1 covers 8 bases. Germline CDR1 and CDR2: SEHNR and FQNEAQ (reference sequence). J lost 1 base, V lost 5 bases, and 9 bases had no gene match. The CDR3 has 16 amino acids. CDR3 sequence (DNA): TGTGCCAGCAGCAAACGCACAGGGGGTAAGAACACTGAAGCTTTCTTT. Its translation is CASSKRTGGKNTEAFF.

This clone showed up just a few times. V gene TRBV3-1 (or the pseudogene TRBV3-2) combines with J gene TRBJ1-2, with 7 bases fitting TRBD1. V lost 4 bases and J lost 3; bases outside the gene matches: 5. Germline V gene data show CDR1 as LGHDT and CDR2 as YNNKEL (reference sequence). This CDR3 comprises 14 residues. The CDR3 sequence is CASSRGGQYYGYTF. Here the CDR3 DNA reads TGTGCCAGCAGCCGAGGGGGACAGTACTATGGCTACACCTTC.

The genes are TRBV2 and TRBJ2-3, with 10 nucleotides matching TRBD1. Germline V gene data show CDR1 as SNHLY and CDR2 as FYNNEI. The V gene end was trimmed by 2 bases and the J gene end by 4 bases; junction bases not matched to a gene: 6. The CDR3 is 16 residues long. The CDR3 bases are TGTGCCAGCAGTGAATTGGGGACAGGGGTGGCAGATACGCAGTATTTT. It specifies CASSELGTGVADTQYF.

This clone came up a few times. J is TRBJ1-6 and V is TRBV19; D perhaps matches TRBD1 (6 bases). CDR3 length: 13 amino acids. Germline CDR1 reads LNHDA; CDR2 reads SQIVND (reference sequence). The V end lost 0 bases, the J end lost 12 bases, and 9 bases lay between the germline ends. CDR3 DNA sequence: TGTGCCAGTAGTATAGATCCGGGACAACCCCTCCACTTT. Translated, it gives CASSIDPGQPLHF.

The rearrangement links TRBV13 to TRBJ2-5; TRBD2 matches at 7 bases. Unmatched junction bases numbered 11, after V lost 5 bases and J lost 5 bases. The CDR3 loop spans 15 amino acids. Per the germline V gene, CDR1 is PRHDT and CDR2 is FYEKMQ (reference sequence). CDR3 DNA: TGTGCCAGCAGCCGCTGGGACTACCCCCCGGAGACCCAGTACTTC. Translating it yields CASSRWDYPPETQYF.

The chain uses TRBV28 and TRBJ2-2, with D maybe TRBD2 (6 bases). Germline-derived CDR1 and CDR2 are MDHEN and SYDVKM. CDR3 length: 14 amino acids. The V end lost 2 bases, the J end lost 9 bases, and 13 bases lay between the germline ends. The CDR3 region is CASSLDVGGRELFF. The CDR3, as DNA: TGTGCCAGCAGTTTAGACGTTGGGGGGAGGGAGCTGTTTTTT.

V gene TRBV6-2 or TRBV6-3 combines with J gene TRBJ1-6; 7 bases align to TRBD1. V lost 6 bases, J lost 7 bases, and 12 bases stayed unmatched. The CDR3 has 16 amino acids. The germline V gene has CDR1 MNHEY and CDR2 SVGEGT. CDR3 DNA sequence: TGTGCCAGCAGCTTCCGGAGGGGACAGCAAAATTCACCCCTCCACTTT. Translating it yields CASSFRRGQQNSPLHF.

This CDR3 reads CASTTFRGSTDTQYF. As DNA, the CDR3 is TGTGCCAGCACCACCTTTCGGGGAAGCACAGATACGCAGTATTTT. The V call is TRBV5-6, the J call TRBJ2-3; TRBD2 might be the D (5 bases). V was pared by 6 bases and J by 0 bases, with 14 bases between. Per germline, CDR1 SGHDT and CDR2 YYEEEE. The CDR3 covers 15 residues.

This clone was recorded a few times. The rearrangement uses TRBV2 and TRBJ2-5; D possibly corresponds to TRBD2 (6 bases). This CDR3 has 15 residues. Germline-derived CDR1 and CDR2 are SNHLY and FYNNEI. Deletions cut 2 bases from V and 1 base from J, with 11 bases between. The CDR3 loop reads CASSELGGPQETQYF. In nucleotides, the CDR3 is TGTGCCAGCAGTGAATTGGGGGGTCCCCAAGAGACCCAGTACTTC.

This CDR3 is CASSIDRSPGELFF. The CDR3, as DNA: TGTGCCAGTAGTATAGACAGGTCCCCCGGGGAGCTGTTTTTT. This chain uses TRBV19 with TRBJ2-2; D not certain. Trimming stripped 0 bases from V and 6 bases from J, with 8 bases between. Germline-derived CDR1 and CDR2 are LNHDA and SQIVND (reference sequence). This CDR3 is 14 amino acids long. Full variable domain (rest looked up from reference TRBV19 and TRBJ2-2): DGGITQSPKYLFRKEGQNVTLSCEQNLNHDAMYWYRQDPGQGLRLIYYSQIVNDFQKGDIAEGYSVSREKKESFPLTVTSAQKNPTAFYLCASSIDRSPGELFFGEGSRLTVL.